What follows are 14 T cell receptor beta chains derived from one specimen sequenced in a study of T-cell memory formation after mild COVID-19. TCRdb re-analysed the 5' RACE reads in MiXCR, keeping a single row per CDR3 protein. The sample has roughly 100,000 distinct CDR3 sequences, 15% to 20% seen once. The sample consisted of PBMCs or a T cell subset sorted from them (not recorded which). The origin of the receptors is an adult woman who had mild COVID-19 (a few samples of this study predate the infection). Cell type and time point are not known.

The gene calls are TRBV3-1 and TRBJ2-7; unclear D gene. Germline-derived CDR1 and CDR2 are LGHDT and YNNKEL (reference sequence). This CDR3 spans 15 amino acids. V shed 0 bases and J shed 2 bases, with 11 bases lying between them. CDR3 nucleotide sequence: TGTGCCAGCAGCCAAGAGGTCGCCCAAGCCTACGAGCAGTACTTC. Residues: CASSQEVAQAYEQYF.

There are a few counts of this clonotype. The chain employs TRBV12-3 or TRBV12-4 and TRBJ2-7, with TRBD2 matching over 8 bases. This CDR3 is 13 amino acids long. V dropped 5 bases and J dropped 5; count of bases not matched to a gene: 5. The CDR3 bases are TGTGCCAGCAGTGAGCGGGGGTTTGACGAGCAGTACTTC. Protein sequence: CASSERGFDEQYF.

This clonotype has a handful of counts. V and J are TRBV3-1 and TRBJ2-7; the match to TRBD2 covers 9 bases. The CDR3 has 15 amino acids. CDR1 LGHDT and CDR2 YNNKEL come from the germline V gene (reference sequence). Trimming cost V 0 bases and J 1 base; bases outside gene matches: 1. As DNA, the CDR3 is TGTGCCAGCAGCCAAGATCTAGCGGGATCCTACGAGCAGTACTTC. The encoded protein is CASSQDLAGSYEQYF.

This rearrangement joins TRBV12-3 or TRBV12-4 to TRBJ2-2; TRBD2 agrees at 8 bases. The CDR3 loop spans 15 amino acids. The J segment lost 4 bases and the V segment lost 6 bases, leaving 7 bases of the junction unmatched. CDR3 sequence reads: CASRIIAGPTGELFF. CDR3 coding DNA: TGTGCCAGCAGAATCATAGCGGGGCCCACCGGGGAGCTGTTTTTT.

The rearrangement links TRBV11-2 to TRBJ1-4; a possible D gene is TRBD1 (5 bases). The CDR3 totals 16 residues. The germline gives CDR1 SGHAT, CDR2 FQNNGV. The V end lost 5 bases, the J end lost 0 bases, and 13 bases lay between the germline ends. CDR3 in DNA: TGTGCCAGCAGCCCGGGGGGGTTTGCAACTAATGAAAAACTGTTTTTT. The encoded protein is CASSPGGFATNEKLFF.

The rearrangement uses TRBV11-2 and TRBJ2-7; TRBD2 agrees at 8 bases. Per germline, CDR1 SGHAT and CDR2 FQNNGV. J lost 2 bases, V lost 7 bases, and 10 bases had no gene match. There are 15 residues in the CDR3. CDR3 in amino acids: CASILTSDSPYEQYF. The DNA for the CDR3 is TGTGCCAGCATCCTGACTAGCGATTCCCCCTACGAGCAGTACTTC.

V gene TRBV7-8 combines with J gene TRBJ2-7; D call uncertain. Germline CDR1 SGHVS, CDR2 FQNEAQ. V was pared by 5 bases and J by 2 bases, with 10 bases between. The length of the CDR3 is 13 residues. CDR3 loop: CASSPFGPYEQYF. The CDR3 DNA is TGTGCCAGCAGCCCCTTCGGCCCCTACGAGCAGTACTTC.

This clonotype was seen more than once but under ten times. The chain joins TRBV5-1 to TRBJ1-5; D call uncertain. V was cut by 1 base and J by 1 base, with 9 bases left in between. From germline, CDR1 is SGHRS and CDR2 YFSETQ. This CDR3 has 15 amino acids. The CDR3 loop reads CASSLWGESNQPQHF. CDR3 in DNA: TGCGCCAGCAGCTTGTGGGGAGAGAGCAATCAGCCCCAGCATTTT.

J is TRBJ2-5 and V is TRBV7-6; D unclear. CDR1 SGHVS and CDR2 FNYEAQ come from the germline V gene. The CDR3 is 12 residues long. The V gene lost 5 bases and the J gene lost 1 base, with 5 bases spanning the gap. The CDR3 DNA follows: TGTGCCAGCAGCCCCCTCCAAGAGACCCAGTACTTC. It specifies CASSPLQETQYF.

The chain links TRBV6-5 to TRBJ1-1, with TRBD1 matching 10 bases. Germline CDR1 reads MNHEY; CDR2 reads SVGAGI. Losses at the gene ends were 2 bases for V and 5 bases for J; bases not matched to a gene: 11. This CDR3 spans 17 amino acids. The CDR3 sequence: CASSYAGVTGGLTEAFF. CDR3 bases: TGTGCCAGCAGTTACGCAGGGGTGACAGGGGGCCTTACTGAAGCTTTCTTT.

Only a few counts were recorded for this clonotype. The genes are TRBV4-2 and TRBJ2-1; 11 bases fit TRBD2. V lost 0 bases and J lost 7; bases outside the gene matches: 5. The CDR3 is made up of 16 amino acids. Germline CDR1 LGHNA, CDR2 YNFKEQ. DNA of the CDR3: TGTGCCAGCAGCCAAGATAAGGCTAGCGGGGGGAATGAGCAGTTCTTC. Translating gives CASSQDKASGGNEQFF.

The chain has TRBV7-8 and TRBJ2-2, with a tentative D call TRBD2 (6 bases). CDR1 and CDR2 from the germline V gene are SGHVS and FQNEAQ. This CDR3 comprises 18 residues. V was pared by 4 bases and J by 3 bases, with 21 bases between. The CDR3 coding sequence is TGTGCCAGCAGCTCCCGTTCGGCCTTAGCGGCATACACCGGGGAGCTGTTTTTT. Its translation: CASSSRSALAAYTGELFF.

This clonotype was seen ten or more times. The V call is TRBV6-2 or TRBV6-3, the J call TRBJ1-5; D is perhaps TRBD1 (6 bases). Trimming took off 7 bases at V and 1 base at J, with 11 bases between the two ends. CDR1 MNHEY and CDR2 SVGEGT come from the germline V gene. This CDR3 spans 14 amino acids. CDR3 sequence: CASTLTGSNQPQHF. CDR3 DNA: TGTGCCAGCACCCTGACAGGCAGCAATCAGCCCCAGCATTTT.

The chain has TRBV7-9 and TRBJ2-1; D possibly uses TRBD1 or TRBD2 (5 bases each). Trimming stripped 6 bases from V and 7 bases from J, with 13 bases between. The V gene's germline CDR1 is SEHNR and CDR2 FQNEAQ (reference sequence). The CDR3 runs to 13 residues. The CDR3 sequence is CASRRGDPNEQFF. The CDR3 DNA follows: TGTGCCAGCAGGAGGGGAGATCCGAATGAGCAGTTCTTC.